This T cell receptor beta chain was identified in a study of control samples from healthy donors and cancer patients. The V gene's germline CDR1 is SEHNR and CDR2 FQNEAQ (reference sequence). The CDR3 contains 11 residues. Trimming stripped 5 bases from V and 3 bases from J, with 5 bases between. Generated by immunoSEQ multiplex PCR, the TCRdb table keeps only in-frame clones and is missing some. Among some 130,000 clones listed, about 92% were seen once. Sequenced sample: blood. The chain combines TRBV7-9 with TRBJ2-7, with no clear D. The TCR originated in a woman aged 45-65 years in good health. This chain's CDR3 is CASSTYYEQYF. The CDR3 DNA follows: TGTGCCAGCAGCACTTACTACGAGCAGTACTTC.